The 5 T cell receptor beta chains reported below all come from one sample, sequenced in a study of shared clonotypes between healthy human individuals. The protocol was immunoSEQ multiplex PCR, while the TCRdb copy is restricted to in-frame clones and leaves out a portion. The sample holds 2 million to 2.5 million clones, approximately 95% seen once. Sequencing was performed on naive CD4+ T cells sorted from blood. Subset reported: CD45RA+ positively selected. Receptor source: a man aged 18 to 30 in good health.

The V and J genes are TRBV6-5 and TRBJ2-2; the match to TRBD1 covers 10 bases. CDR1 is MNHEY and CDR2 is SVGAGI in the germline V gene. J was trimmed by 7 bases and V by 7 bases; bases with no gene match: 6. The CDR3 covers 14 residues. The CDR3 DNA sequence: TGTGCCAGCAACGACAGGGGGCCTGGCGGGGAGCTGTTTTTT. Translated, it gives CASNDRGPGGELFF.

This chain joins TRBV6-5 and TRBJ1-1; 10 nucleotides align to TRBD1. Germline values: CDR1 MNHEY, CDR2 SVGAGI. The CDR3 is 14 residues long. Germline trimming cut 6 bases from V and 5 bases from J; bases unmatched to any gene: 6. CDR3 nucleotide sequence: TGTGCCAGCAGCCGACAGGGGGCGAGGACTGAAGCTTTCTTT. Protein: CASSRQGARTEAFF.

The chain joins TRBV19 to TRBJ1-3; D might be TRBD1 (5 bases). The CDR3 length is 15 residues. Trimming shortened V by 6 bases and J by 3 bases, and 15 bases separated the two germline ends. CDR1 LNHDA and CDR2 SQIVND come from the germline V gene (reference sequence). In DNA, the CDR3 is TGTGCCAGTAGGGAGCAGGGAGGGATTGGAAACACCATATATTTT. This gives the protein CASREQGGIGNTIYF.

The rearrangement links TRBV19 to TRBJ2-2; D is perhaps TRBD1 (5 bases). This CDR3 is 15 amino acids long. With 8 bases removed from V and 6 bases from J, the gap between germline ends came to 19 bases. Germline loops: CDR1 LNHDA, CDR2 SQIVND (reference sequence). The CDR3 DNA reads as TGTGCCAGTGCCAGGGCAGGGAAGACGGCCGGGGAGCTGTTTTTT. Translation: CASARAGKTAGELFF.

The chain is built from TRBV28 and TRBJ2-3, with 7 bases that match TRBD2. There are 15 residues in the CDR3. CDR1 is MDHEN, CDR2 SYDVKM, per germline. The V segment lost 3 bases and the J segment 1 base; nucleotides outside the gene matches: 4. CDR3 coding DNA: TGTGCCAGCAGTTTGGCGGGAGAAGGCACAGATACGCAGTATTTT. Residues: CASSLAGEGTDTQYF.